These 8 T cell receptor beta chains came from one sample sequenced in a study of T cell changes during pregnancy in multiple sclerosis (dated 2019 in TCRdb). The library was made by the immunoSEQ multiplex PCR assay. TCRdb took this table from immuneACCESS and kept in-frame rearrangements with V and J called. Such tables lack part of the clones; where checked against another copy, unresolved V genes explain under half of the gap, and the rest is unexplained. For this sample the table gives some 49,000 clones, of which roughly nine tenths were detected only once. In total, the top ten clones hold around 0.4% of the sample. The specimen comprised CD4+ T cells from peripheral blood mononuclear cells, sampled in the second trimester of pregnancy. Source of these receptors: a female donor in good health, enrolled as a control in a pregnancy study.

This chain uses TRBV10-2 with TRBJ2-2; 12 bases align to TRBD2. This CDR3 has 18 amino acids. CDR1 and CDR2 (germline): WSHSY, SAAADI. V lost 6 bases and J lost 0; bases outside the gene matches: 8. CDR3 nucleotides: TGCGCCAGCAGGACTAGCGGGGGACTCCCTACGAACACCGGGGAGCTGTTTTTT. This translates into CASRTSGGLPTNTGELFF.

V is TRBV27 and J is TRBJ2-7, with D perhaps TRBD2 (7 bases). Looked up from germline, CDR1 is MNHEY and CDR2 is SMNVEV (reference sequence). Trimming removed 6 bases from V and 1 base from J, with 19 bases in between. The CDR3 is made up of 16 amino acids. CDR3 sequence: CASSPLGGGRSYEQYF. CDR3 DNA sequence: TGTGCCAGCAGCCCCTTAGGGGGGGGCCGGTCCTACGAGCAGTACTTC.

The V and J genes are TRBV19 and TRBJ2-3, with a possible D match to TRBD1 (5 bases). V lost 3 bases and J 4 bases, leaving 11 bases between the germline ends. CDR1 is LNHDA, CDR2 SQIVND, per germline (reference sequence). The CDR3 is made up of 14 amino acids. CDR3 DNA: TGTGCCAGTAGTATGGGCAGGGAAGCAGATACGCAGTATTTT. The encoded protein is CASSMGREADTQYF.

The chain carries TRBV5-1 and TRBJ2-7, with 7 bases lining up with TRBD1. CDR1 SGHRS and CDR2 YFSETQ come from the germline V gene. Germline trimming cut 2 bases from V and 6 bases from J; bases unmatched to any gene: 11. The CDR3 sequence is 15 residues long. CDR3 loop: CASSFEGGAGVEQYF. The CDR3 DNA sequence: TGCGCCAGCAGCTTCGAAGGGGGCGCGGGTGTCGAGCAGTACTTC.

This chain connects TRBV10-2 to TRBJ2-3, with TRBD2 matching 9 bases. The V and J ends lost 7 bases and 6 bases, in that order; junction bases with no gene match: 11. This CDR3 has 15 residues. The V gene's germline CDR1 is WSHSY and CDR2 SAAADI. The CDR3 protein is CASKPLAGGFDTQYF. For the CDR3, the DNA is TGCGCCAGCAAGCCGTTGGCGGGGGGGTTTGATACGCAGTATTTT.

This sequence joins TRBV5-1 and TRBJ2-5; perhaps TRBD2 as D (7 bases). Germline loops: CDR1 SGHRS, CDR2 YFSETQ. The CDR3 is made up of 15 amino acids. V was cut by 0 bases and J by 4 bases, with 13 bases left in between. This CDR3 is CASSLVGGGRETQYF. The CDR3 region has the DNA TGCGCCAGCAGCTTGGTGGGGGGGGGCCGAGAGACCCAGTACTTC.

The chain employs TRBV7-2 and TRBJ1-1; the D is unclear. This CDR3 has 15 residues. V lost 4 bases and J lost 4, with 16 bases in between. The V gene's germline CDR1 is SGHTA and CDR2 FQGNSA. The CDR3 loop is CASSSPPGGITEAFF. Here the CDR3 DNA reads TGTGCCAGCAGCTCGCCCCCGGGCGGGATCACTGAAGCTTTCTTT.

This clone was detected once. The chain uses TRBV7-2 and TRBJ2-3; 8 bases map to TRBD2. Germline V gene sequence: CDR1 SGHTA, CDR2 FQGNSA. The V and J ends lost 1 base and 3 bases, in that order; junction bases with no gene match: 6. The CDR3 consists of 16 residues. The CDR3 region has the DNA TGTGCCAGCAGCTTAGGCCGGGCGGGGGGTACAGATACGCAGTATTTT. It is translated as CASSLGRAGGTDTQYF.